Listed below are T cell receptor beta chains from one sample, sequenced in a study of cytomegalovirus exposure and HLA in healthy donors. Data came from immunoSEQ multiplex PCR; TCRdb stores just in-frame clones and leaves some out. Here the sample spans around 160,000 clones, roughly 84% being singletons. The sequencing sample was made of PBMCs. The receptors derive from a man aged 30 to 39 in good health and CMV-seropositive. CDR3s include the opening cysteine and the closing phenylalanine or tryptophan. D genes are given only for firm matches. Rows give clone size only sometimes, using once, few, many, or a class for an expanded clone.

j_call clone_size v_call d_call cdr3_nt cdr3_aa
TRBJ2-3 NA TRBV5-1 NA TGCGCCAGCAGCGGACTTAGCAGGGGGGGCACAGATACGCAGTATTTT CASSGLSRGGTDTQYF
TRBJ2-1 NA TRBV27 TRBD2 TGTGCCAGCAGTTTTAGCGGGAACTCCTACAATGAGCAGTTCTTC CASSFSGNSYNEQFF
TRBJ1-2 NA TRBV7-2 TRBD1 TGTGCCAGCAGCCTATACGTACAGGGGGCCGACCTCGGCGGCTACACCTTC CASSLYVQGADLGGYTF
TRBJ2-1 NA TRBV9 TRBD2 TGTGCCAGCAGCGGTAGCGGGAGTTCCTACAATGAGCAGTTCTTC CASSGSGSSYNEQFF
TRBJ1-6 NA TRBV19 TRBD1 TGTGCCAGTAGTACGGGACAGGGGTTATGGGGTAATTCACCCCTCCACTTT CASSTGQGLWGNSPLHF
TRBJ2-3 NA TRBV2 TRBD2 TGTGCCAGCAGTGAAAATTCGCTAGCGGGATACACAGATACGCAGTATTTT CASSENSLAGYTDTQYF
TRBJ1-5 NA TRBV6-1 NA TGTGCCAGCAGTGAAGTCGGGGTTGGGTCGTCCCAGCATTTT CASSEVGVGSSQHF
TRBJ2-3 once TRBV25-1 NA TGTGCCAGCAGTTCTTTGGGGAGTAGCACAGATACGCAGTATTTT CASSSLGSSTDTQYF
TRBJ1-1 NA TRBV20-1 NA TGCAGTGCAAGACAGAACACTGAAGCTTTCTTT CSARQNTEAFF
TRBJ2-1 NA TRBV11-2 TRBD1 TGTGCCAGCAGCTTAGGGCAGGGGGCCTACAATGAGCAGTTCTTC CASSLGQGAYNEQFF
TRBJ2-5 once TRBV9 TRBD2 TGTGCCAGCAGCGTAGGCACTAGCGGGACCCAAGAGACCCAGTACTTC CASSVGTSGTQETQYF
TRBJ1-1 NA TRBV21-1 NA TGTGCCAGCAGCAACGCGGGGGACACTGAAGCTTTCTTT CASSNAGDTEAFF
TRBJ2-2 NA TRBV4-2 TRBD2 TGTGCCAGCAGCCAGAAAGCGACTAGCGGGCATGATGGGTCCGGGGAGCTGTTTTTT CASSQKATSGHDGSGELFF
TRBJ2-1 NA TRBV28 TRBD2 TGTGCCAGCAGTCCTAGCGGGGGGGCGAATGAGCAGTTCTTC CASSPSGGANEQFF
TRBJ2-5 few TRBV29-1 NA TGCAGCGTTGACGAAGGGGGTGAGACCCAGTACTTC CSVDEGGETQYF
TRBJ1-5 NA TRBV29-1 NA TGCAGCGTTGCTTGGGAGACGGATCAGCCCCAGCATTTT CSVAWETDQPQHF
TRBJ2-7 NA TRBV6-5 NA TGTGCCAGCAGTTACCTTCTAGATGCAGGGTGGGATGAGCAGTACTTC CASSYLLDAGWDEQYF
TRBJ1-2 NA TRBV2 NA TGTGCCAGCAGTGAGATTGGGGGCAGTGTGGGGCGATTCGACTATGGCTACACCTTC CASSEIGGSVGRFDYGYTF
TRBJ2-1 NA TRBV7-3 NA TGTGCCAGCAGCACCGGGACTTTCTACAATGAGCAGTTCTTC CASSTGTFYNEQFF
TRBJ2-3 NA TRBV27 TRBD2 TGTGCCAGCCGTTCGATCCGAGCGGGATCAATTACAGATACGCAGTATTTT CASRSIRAGSITDTQYF
TRBJ2-2 NA TRBV14 NA TGTGCCAGCAGCCACCACTCCGGGGAGCTGTTTTTT CASSHHSGELFF
TRBJ1-2 NA TRBV12-5 NA TGTGCTAGTGGTTCGGGGGGTACCTATGGCTACACCTTC CASGSGGTYGYTF
TRBJ1-2 NA TRBV5-4 NA TGTGCCAGCAGCTTGGCGGGAGGGAACGGCTACACCTTC CASSLAGGNGYTF
TRBJ1-1 NA TRBV7-2 NA TGTGCCAGCAGCTTAGCGGACACCTTGAACACTGAAGCTTTCTTT CASSLADTLNTEAFF
TRBJ2-7 few TRBV9 NA TGTGCCAGCAGCGTGGACGGAGGGGATTACGAGCAGTACTTC CASSVDGGDYEQYF
TRBJ2-1 NA TRBV11-2 TRBD2 TGTGCCAGCAGCTTAGGAGCGGGAATCTCCTACAATGAGCAGTTCTTC CASSLGAGISYNEQFF
TRBJ2-2 NA TRBV19 NA TGTGCCAGTACTCATGGGGCGAGAGAAGCCGGGGAGCTGTTTTTT CASTHGAREAGELFF